This TCR beta chain was identified in a study of cytomegalovirus exposure and HLA in healthy donors. Findings and limits, study-wide: A later analysis found common viral pathogens apparently linked to several of the most significant clusters. Reportedly, cytomegalovirus status was diagnosed with high sensitivity and specificity. A later analysis linked a missense DCLRE1C variant to TCR beta V- and J-gene trimming.

The PCR made use of 60 Vbeta and 13 Jbeta primers. Method: immunoSEQ multiplex PCR; TCRdb's copy keeps in-frame clones and lacks some. The data show approximately 130,000 clones, with around 83% seen just once and roughly 8.2% held by the top ten. For this clone: Antigen specificity is unknown.

The TCR sequence derives from a woman aged 45 to 65 in good health and CMV-seropositive. Sequencing used PBMCs.

CDR3 sequence: CASTLRATRSRNEQFF. DNA of the CDR3: TGTGCCAGCACCTTAAGGGCGACTAGATCCCGCAATGAGCAGTTCTTC. The rearrangement joins TRBV28 to TRBJ2-1; tentative D call: TRBD2 (6 bases). The CDR3 loop spans 16 amino acids. The V gene lost 7 bases and the J gene lost 6 bases, with 22 bases spanning the gap. Germline lookup yields CDR1 MDHEN and CDR2 SYDVKM.